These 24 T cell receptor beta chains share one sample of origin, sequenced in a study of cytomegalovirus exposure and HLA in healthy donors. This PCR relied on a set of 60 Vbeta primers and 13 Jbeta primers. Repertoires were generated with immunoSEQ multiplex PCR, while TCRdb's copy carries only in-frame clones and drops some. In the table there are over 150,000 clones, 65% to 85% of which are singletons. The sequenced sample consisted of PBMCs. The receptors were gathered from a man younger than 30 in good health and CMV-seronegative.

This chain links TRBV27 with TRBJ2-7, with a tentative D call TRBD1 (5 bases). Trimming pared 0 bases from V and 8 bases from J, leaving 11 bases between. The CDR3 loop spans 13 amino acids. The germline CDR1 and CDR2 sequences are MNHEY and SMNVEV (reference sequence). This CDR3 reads CASSLSSAGQQYF. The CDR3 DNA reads TGTGCCAGCAGTTTATCAAGTGCAGGGCAGCAGTACTTC.

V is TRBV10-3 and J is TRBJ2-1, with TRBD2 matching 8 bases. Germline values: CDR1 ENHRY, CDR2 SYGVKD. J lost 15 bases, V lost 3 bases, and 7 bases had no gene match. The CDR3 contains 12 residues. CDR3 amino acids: CAISDVRGAAFF. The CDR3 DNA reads TGTGCCATCAGTGATGTGCGGGGGGCCGCGTTCTTC.

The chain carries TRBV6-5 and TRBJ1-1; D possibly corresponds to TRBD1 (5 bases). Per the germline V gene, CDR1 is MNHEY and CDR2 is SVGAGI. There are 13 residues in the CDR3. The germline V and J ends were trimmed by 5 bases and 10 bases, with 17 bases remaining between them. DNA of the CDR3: TGTGCCAGCAGTCTTTGGAGGGGTCGGCGAGCTTTCTTT. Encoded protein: CASSLWRGRRAFF.

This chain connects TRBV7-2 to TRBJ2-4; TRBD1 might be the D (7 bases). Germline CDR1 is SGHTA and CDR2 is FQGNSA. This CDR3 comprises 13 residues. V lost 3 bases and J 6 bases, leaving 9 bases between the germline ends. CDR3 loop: CASSFQGGNIQYF. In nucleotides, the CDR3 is TGTGCCAGCAGCTTTCAGGGGGGAAACATTCAGTACTTC.

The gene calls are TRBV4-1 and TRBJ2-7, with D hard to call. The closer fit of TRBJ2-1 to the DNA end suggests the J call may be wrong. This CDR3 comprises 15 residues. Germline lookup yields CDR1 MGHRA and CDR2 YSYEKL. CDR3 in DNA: TGCGCCAGCAGCCAAGGGGCCGATGACTACAATGAGCAGTTCTTC. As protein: CASSQGADDYNEQFF.

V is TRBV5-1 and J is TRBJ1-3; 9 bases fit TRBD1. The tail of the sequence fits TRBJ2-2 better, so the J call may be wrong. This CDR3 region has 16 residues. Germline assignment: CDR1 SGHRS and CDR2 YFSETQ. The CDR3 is CASSFNRGPGTGELFF. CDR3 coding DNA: TGCGCCAGCAGCTTCAACAGGGGGCCGGGCACCGGGGAGCTGTTTTTT.

CDR3 nucleotide sequence: TGCGCCAGCAGCCAAGATCGAGGACAGGGAATCTACGAGCAGTACTTC. This encodes CASSQDRGQGIYEQYF. The chain uses TRBV4-3 and TRBJ2-7, with TRBD1 identical over 8 bases. V lost 0 bases to trimming and J lost 3 bases; unmatched junction nucleotides: 7. CDR3 size: 16 residues. Germline loops: CDR1 LGHNA, CDR2 YSLEER.

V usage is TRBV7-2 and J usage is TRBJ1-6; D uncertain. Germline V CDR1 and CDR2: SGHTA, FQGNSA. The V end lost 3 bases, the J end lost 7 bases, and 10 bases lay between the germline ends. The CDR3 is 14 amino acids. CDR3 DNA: TGTGCCAGCAGCTTCAACAGAAGGAATTCACCCCTCCACTTT. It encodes CASSFNRRNSPLHF. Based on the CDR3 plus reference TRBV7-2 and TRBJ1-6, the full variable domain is GAGVSQSPSNKVTEKGKDVELRCDPISGHTALYWYRQSLGQGLEFLIYFQGNSAPDKSGLPSDRFSAERTGGSVSTLTIQRTQQEDSAVYLCASSFNRRNSPLHFGNGTRLTVT.

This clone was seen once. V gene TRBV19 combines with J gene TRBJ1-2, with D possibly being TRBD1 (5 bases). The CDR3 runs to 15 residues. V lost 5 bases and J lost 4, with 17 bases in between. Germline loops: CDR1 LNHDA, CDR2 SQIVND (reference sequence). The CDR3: CASSPRVEGAYGYTF. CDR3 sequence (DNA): TGTGCCAGTAGTCCCAGGGTGGAGGGAGCCTATGGCTACACCTTC.

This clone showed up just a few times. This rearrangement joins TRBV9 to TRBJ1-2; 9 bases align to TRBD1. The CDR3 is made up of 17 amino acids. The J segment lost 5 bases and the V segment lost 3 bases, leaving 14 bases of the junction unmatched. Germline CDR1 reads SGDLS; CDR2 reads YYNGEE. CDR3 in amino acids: CASSETLYADRGYGYTF. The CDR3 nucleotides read TGTGCCAGCAGCGAGACATTGTACGCAGACAGGGGGTATGGCTACACCTTC.

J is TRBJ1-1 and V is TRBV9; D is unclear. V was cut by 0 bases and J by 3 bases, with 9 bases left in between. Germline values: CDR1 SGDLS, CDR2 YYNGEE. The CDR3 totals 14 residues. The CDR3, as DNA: TGTGCCAGCAGCGTAGATACGGGTCACACTGAAGCTTTCTTT. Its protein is CASSVDTGHTEAFF.

The CDR3 DNA sequence: TGTGCCAGTAGTAGGACTGCGACCGTCTATGGCTACACCTTC. Amino acid sequence: CASSRTATVYGYTF. The J gene is TRBJ1-2, the V gene TRBV19; no firm D call. Germline CDR1 reads LNHDA; CDR2 reads SQIVND (reference sequence). Trimming removed 4 bases from V and 4 bases from J, with 13 bases in between. This CDR3 is built from 14 residues. The complete variable domain, with remaining parts taken from reference TRBV19 and TRBJ1-2, reads DGGITQSPKYLFRKEGQNVTLSCEQNLNHDAMYWYRQDPGQGLRLIYYSQIVNDFQKGDIAEGYSVSREKKESFPLTVTSAQKNPTAFYLCASSRTATVYGYTFGSGTRLTVV.

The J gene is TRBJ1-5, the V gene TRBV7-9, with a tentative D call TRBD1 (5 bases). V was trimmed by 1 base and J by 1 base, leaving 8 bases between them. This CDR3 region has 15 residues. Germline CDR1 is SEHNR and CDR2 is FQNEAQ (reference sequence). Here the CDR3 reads CASSLETASNQPQHF. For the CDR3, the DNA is TGTGCCAGCAGCTTAGAGACAGCGAGCAATCAGCCCCAGCATTTT.

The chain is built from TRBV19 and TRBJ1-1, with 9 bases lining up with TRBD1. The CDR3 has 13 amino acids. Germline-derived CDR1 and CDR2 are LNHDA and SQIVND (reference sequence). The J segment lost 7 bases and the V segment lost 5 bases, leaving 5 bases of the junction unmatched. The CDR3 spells CASSEQGAVEAFF. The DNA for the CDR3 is TGTGCCAGTAGTGAACAGGGGGCAGTTGAAGCTTTCTTT.

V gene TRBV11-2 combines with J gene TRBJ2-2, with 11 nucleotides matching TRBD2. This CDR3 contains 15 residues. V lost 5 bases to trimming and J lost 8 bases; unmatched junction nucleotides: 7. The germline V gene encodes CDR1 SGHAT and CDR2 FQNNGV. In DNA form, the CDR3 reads TGTGCCAGCAGCGCGGGACTAGCGGACCATGGGGAGCTGTTTTTT. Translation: CASSAGLADHGELFF.

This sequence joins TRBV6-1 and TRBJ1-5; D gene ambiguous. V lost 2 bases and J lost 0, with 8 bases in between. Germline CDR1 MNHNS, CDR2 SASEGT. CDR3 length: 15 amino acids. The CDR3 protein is CASSEPDYSNQPQHF. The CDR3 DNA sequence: TGTGCCAGCAGTGAACCAGACTATAGCAATCAGCCCCAGCATTTT.

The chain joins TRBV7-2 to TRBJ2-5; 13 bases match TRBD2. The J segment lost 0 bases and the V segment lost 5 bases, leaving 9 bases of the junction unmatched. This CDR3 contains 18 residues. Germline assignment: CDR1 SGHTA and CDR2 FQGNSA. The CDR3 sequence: CASSPVRTSGGYQETQYF. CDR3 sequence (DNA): TGTGCCAGCAGCCCAGTGAGGACTAGCGGGGGATACCAAGAGACCCAGTACTTC.

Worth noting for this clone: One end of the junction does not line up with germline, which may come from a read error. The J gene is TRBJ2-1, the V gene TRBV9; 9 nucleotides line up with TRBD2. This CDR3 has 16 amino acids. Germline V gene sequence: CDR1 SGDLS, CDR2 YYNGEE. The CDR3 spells CAGSASGGSSYNEQFF. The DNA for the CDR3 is TGTGCCGGCAGTGCCAGCGGGGGGAGCTCCTACAATGAGCAGTTCTTC.

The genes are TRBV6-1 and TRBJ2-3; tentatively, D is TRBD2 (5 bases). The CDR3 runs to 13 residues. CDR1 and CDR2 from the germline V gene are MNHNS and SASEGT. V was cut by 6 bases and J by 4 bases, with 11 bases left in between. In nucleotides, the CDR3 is TGTGCCAGCAGCAAAACAGCGGCAGATACGCAGTATTTT. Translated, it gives CASSKTAADTQYF.

CDR3 sequence (DNA): TGTGCCATCAGTGAGACAGTTCCTTCACCCCTCCACTTT. This translates into CAISETVPSPLHF. The J gene is TRBJ1-6, the V gene TRBV10-3; no reliable D call. CDR1 and CDR2 from the germline V gene are ENHRY and SYGVKD. V was pared by 2 bases and J by 9 bases, with 8 bases between. The CDR3 loop spans 13 amino acids.

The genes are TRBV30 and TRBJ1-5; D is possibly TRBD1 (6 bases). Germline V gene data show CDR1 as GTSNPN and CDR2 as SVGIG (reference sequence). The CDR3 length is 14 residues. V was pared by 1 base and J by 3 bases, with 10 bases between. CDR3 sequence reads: CAWSDRDTNQPQHF. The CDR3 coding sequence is TGTGCCTGGAGTGACCGGGACACCAATCAGCCCCAGCATTTT.

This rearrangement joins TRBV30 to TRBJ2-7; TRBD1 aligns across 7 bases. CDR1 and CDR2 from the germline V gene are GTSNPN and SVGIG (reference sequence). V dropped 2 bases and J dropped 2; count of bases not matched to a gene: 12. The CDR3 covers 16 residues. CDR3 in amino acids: CAWSYLTGLGAYEQYF. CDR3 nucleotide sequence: TGTGCCTGGAGTTATTTGACAGGGTTAGGGGCCTACGAGCAGTACTTC.

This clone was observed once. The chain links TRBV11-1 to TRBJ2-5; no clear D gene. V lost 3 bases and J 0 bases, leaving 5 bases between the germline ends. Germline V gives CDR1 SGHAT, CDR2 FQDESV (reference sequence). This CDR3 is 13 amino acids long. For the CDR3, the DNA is TGTGCCAGCAGCTTGGAGTACCAAGAGACCCAGTACTTC. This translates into CASSLEYQETQYF.

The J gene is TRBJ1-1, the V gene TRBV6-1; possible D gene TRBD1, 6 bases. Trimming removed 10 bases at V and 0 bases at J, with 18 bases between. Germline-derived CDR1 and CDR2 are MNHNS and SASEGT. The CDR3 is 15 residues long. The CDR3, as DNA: TGTGCCACCAGGTCAGGGGTGGGCATGAACACTGAAGCTTTCTTT. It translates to CATRSGVGMNTEAFF.